Each of the 6 T cell receptor beta chains below was sequenced from the same sample in a study of tumor-infiltrating lymphocytes in primary liver carcinoma. A constant-region primer primed TCR beta cDNA synthesis from 400 to 550 ng of total RNA. Construction of TCR beta libraries relied on three successive nested multiplex PCR rounds employing slightly modified ARM-PCR. TRBV1-TRBV30 forward and Cbeta reverse primers drove the first two roughly 10-cycle rounds. A single record per CDR3 protein comes from TCRdb applying MiXCR to the multiplex PCR reads. Here the sample spans roughly 180,000 distinct CDR3 sequences, 50% to 75% being singletons. The study extracted blood RNA from unsorted whole blood and also extracted germline DNA. The material sequenced was peripheral blood. These receptors were taken from a middle-aged man with primary liver carcinoma and hepatitis B virus infection.

To note about this clonotype: At one boundary the junction diverges from the germline segment, which might be a read error. The rearrangement uses TRBV6-1 and TRBJ1-1, with a tentative D call TRBD1 (5 bases). The CDR3 totals 14 residues. Looked up from germline, CDR1 is MNHNS and CDR2 is SASEGT. The CDR3 spells CASSGGSSGPEAFF. CDR3 nucleotides: TGCGCCAGTAGCGGGGGGTCCTCCGGTCCTGAAGCTTTCTTT.

The table lists this clonotype with many counts. The CDR3 coding sequence is TGTGCCAGCAGCTTAGAGGGCCCAGATACGCAGTATTTT. It translates to CASSLEGPDTQYF. The chain links TRBV11-3 to TRBJ2-3; D is uncertain. The CDR3 is made up of 13 amino acids. Per the germline V gene, CDR1 is SGHNT and CDR2 is YENEEA. Trimming took 0 bases from V and 4 from J, leaving 5 bases between them.

The gene calls are TRBV14 and TRBJ2-2; D gene ambiguous. The germline V gene has CDR1 SGHDN and CDR2 FVKESK. This CDR3 contains 15 residues. V lost 2 bases, J lost 3 bases, and 10 bases lay in between. CDR3 DNA: TGTGCCAGCAGCCAACTATCTCCGGACACCGGGGAGCTGTTTTTT. Protein sequence: CASSQLSPDTGELFF. Full variable domain (outside the CDR3, taken from reference TRBV14 and TRBJ2-2): EAGVTQFPSHSVIEKGQTVTLRCDPISGHDNLYWYRRVMGKEIKFLLHFVKESKQDESGMPNNRFLAERTGGTYSTLKVQPAELEDSGVYFCASSQLSPDTGELFFGEGSRLTVL.

The rearrangement joins TRBV4-1 to TRBJ2-1; 11 bases agree with TRBD2. The V gene end was trimmed by 3 bases and the J gene end by 7 bases; junction bases not matched to a gene: 8. Germline assignment: CDR1 MGHRA and CDR2 YSYEKL. The CDR3 is made up of 16 amino acids. In nucleotides, the CDR3 is TGCGCCAGCAGCCATGGAGCTAGCGGGAGGAATAATGAGCAGTTCTTC. Translation gives CASSHGASGRNNEQFF.

The gene calls are TRBV24-1 and TRBJ2-1; D is possibly TRBD1 (5 bases). V lost 3 bases, J lost 6 bases, and 14 bases lay in between. CDR3 length equals 15 residues. Germline V gene data show CDR1 as KGHDR and CDR2 as SFDVKD. Here the CDR3 reads CATSDRSRVGNEQFF. Written as DNA, the CDR3 is TGTGCCACCAGTGATAGGAGCAGGGTGGGCAATGAGCAGTTCTTC.

This rearrangement joins TRBV12-3 or TRBV12-4 to TRBJ1-4; D is ambiguous. The V and J ends lost 10 bases and 7 bases respectively, with 19 bases between them. The CDR3 is 14 amino acids. The CDR3 spells CAISHDTRGEKLFF. The CDR3 DNA is TGTGCCATCAGCCATGACACCCGTGGTGAAAAACTGTTTTTT.